The source of this TCR beta chain is a study of human T cells and chemical hapten exposure. General observations from the study: Expanded TCR counts at PT1 went up together with patch test score, a positive correlation.

V shed 5 bases, J shed 7 bases, and the junction held 2 bases outside the gene matches. The CDR3 loop spans 12 amino acids. TCRdb passed the RACE reads through MiXCR, listing each CDR3 protein once. The table includes about 400,000 distinct CDR3 sequences, around 6% detected once. The time point: patch test 2, 6 weeks after DPC sensitization. Treatment denoted: therapeutic diphenylcyclopropenone sensitization with weekly scalp DPC. For this clonotype: Its target is not known.

The clonotype was recovered from a woman between 18 and 29 years old with alopecia areata. Some clones in this sample may be carry-over from other donors' samples. Specimen: whole blood, collected in connection with sensitization to the hapten diphenylcyclopropenone (DPC). J is TRBJ1-2 and V is TRBV12-3 or TRBV12-4; 9 bases are a match to TRBD1. The DNA of the CDR3 is TGTGCCAGCAGTACAGGGGGCTTTGGCTACACCTTC. This codes for CASSTGGFGYTF.